This TCR beta chain was retrieved from a study of identical twins. All donors were healthy Caucasians. Each CDR3 protein is one row after TCRdb ran MiXCR on the 5' RACE reads. The data hold approximately 190,000 distinct CDR3 sequences, with less than 20% observed a single time. CDR3 length: 15 amino acids. From germline, CDR1 is SGHRS and CDR2 YFSETQ. V was clipped by 4 bases and J by 2 bases; unmatched bases: 3. A further study also used this sample, focusing on T cells expressing NK-cell markers.

The clonotype was recovered from a woman younger than 35 in good health. J is TRBJ2-1 and V is TRBV5-1; 10 bases fit TRBD2. The source material was CD8+ T cells sorted from blood. CDR3 nucleotides: TGCGCCAGCAGCCAGAGCGGGGGGGCCTACAATGAGCAGTTCTTC. Its protein product is CASSQSGGAYNEQFF.